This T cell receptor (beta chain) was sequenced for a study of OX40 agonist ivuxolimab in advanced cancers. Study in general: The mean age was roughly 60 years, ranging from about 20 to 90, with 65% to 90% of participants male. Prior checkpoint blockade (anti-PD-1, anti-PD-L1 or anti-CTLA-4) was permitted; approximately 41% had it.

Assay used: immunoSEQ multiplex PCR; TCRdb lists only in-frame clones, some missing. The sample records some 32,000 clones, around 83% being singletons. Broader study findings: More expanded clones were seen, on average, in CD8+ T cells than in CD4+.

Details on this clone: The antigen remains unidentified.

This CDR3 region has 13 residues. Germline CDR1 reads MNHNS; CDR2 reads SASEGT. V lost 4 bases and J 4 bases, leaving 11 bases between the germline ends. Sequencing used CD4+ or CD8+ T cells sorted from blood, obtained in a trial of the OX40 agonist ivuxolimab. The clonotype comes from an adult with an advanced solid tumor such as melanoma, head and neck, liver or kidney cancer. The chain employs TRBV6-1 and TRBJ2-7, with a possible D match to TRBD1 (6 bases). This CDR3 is CASSVGHEYEQYF. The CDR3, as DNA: TGTGCCAGCAGTGTGGGACACGAATACGAGCAGTACTTC.